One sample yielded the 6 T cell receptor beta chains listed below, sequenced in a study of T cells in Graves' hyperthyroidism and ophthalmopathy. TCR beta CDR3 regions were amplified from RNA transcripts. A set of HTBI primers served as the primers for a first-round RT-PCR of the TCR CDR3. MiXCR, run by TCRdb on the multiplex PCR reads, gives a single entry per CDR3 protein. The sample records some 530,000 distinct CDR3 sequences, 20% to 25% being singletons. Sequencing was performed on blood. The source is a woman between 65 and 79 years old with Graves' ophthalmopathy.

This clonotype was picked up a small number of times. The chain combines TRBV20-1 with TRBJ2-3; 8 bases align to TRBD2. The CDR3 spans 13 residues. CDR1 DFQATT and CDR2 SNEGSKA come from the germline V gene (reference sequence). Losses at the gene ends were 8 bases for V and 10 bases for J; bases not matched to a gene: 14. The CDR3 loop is CSPGSGRSDAQYF. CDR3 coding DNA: TGCAGTCCGGGGAGCGGGAGATCGGATGCGCAGTATTTT.

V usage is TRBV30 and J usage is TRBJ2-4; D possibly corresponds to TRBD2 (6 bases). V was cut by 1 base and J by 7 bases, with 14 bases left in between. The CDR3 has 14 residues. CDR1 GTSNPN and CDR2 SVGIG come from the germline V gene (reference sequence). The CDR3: CAWSAPGEWNIQYF. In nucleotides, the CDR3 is TGTGCCTGGAGTGCTCCGGGGGAATGGAACATTCAGTACTTC.

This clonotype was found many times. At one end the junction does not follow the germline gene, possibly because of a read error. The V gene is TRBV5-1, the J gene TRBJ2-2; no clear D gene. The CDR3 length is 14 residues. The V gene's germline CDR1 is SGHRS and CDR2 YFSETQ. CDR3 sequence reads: CASSLGPNTGELFF. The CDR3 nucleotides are TGTGCCAGCAGCTTAGGTCCGAACACCGGGGAGCTGTTTTTT.

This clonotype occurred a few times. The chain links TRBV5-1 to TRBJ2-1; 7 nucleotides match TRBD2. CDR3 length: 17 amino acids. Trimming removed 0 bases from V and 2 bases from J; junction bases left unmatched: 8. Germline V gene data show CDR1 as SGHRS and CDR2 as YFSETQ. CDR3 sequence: CASSLGSAGVAYNEQFF. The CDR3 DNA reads TGCGCCAGCAGCTTGGGGTCGGCGGGAGTGGCCTACAATGAGCAGTTCTTC.

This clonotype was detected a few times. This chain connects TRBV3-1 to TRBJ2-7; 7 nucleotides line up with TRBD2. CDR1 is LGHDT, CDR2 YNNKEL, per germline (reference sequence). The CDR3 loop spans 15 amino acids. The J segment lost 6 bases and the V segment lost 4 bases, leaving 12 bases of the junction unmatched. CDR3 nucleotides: TGTGCCAGCAGCCGACGGGGACTACCCACCCGCGAGCAGTACTTC. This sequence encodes CASSRRGLPTREQYF.

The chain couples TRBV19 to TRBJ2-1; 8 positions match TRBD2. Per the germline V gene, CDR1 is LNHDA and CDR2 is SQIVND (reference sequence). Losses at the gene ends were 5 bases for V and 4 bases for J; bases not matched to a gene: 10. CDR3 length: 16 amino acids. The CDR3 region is CASSADYSGTYNEQFF. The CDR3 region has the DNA TGTGCCAGTAGTGCAGACTATAGCGGGACTTACAATGAGCAGTTCTTC.